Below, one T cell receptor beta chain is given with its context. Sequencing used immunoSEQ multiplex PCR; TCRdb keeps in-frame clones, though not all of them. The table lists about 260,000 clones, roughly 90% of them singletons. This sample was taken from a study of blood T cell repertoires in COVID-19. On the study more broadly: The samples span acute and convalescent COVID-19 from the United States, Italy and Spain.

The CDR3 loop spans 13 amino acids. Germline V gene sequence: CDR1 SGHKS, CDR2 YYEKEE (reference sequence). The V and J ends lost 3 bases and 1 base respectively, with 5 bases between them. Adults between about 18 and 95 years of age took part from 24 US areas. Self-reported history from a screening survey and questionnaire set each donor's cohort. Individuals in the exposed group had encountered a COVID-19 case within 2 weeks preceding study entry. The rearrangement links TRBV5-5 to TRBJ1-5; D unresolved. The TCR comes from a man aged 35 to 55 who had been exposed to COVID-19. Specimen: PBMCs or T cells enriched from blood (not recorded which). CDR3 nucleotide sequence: TGTGCCAGCAGCTCCGTCAGCAATCAGCCCCAGCATTTT. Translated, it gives CASSSVSNQPQHF.